The present T cell receptor (beta chain) was sequenced within a study of control samples from healthy donors and cancer patients. Profiling relied on immunoSEQ multiplex PCR, and the TCRdb table lists in-frame clones only, not all of them. The table has about 98,000 clones, approximately 80% seen once; the top ten hold over 9.5%. Source material: blood. The clonotype was recovered from a young woman in good health.

The CDR3 coding sequence is TGTGCCAGCAGCCCGACGGACAGGGGGAAAGGAGAGACCCAGTACTTC. Its translation: CASSPTDRGKGETQYF. The chain has TRBV7-9 and TRBJ2-5, with 10 bases identical to TRBD1. V trimming: 5 bases; J trimming: 4 bases; junction bases outside the gene matches: 10. This CDR3 region has 16 residues. CDR1 and CDR2 (germline): SEHNR, FQNEAQ (reference sequence).